This entry concerns a single T cell receptor beta chain. Libraries were prepared by immunoSEQ multiplex PCR; TCRdb keeps only in-frame clonotypes and omits some of them. The sample shows fewer than 550,000 clones, 75% to 80% of them seen only once. The data belong to a study of shared clonotypes between healthy human individuals. The CDR3 has 16 amino acids. J lost 5 bases, V lost 3 bases, and 7 bases had no gene match. CDR1 MNHEY and CDR2 SMNVEV come from the germline V gene (reference sequence). Sequencing input: PBMCs. This rearrangement joins TRBV27 to TRBJ2-1; 10 bases line up with TRBD2. This TCR was recovered from a woman between 40 and 55 years old in good health. Some clones in this sample may be carry-over from other donors' samples. The CDR3 is CASSLASGRWNNEQFF. The CDR3 coding sequence is TGTGCCAGCAGTTTGGCTAGCGGGAGATGGAACAATGAGCAGTTCTTC.